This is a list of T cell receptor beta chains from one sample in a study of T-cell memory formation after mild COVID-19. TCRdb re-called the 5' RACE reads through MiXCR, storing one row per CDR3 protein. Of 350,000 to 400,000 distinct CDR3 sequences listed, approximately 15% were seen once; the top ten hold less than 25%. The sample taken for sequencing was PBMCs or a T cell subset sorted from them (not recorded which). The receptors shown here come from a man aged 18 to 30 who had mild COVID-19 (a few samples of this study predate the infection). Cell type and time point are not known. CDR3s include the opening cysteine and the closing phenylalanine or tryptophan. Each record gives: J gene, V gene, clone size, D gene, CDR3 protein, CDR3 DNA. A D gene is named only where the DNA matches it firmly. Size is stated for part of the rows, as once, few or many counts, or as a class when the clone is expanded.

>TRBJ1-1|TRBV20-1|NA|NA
CSARARDTLNTEAFF
TGCAGTGCTAGAGCTCGGGACACCCTGAACACTGAAGCTTTCTTT
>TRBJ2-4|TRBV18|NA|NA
CASSPNYETVKELAKNIQYF
TGTGCCAGCTCACCGAATTACGAGACTGTCAAGGAACTAGCCAAAAACATTCAGTACTTC
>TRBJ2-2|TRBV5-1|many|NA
CASSLSGNTGELFF
TGTGCCAGCAGCTTGTCGGGGAACACCGGGGAGCTGTTTTTT
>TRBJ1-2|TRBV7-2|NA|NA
CASSLAGRGSYGYTF
TGTGCCAGCAGCTTAGCGGGCCGGGGATCCTATGGCTACACCTTC
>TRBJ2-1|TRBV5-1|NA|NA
CASSFRGGSSYNEQFF
TGCGCCAGCAGCTTTAGGGGGGGTAGCTCCTACAATGAGCAGTTCTTC
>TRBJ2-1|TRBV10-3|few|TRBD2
CAISESASGGDSYNEQFF
TGTGCCATCAGTGAGTCCGCTAGCGGGGGGGATTCCTACAATGAGCAGTTCTTC
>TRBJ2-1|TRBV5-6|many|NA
CASSLARVYSSVNNEQFF
TGTGCCAGCAGCTTGGCTCGGGTATACTCCTCAGTGAACAATGAGCAGTTCTTC
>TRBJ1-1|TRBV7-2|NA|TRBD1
CASSLVTGEAFF
TGTGCCAGCAGCTTAGTGACAGGGGAAGCTTTCTTT
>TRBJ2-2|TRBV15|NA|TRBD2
CATSRRGGAGMELFF
TGTGCCACCAGTAGGCGCGGGGGGGCCGGTATGGAGCTGTTTTTT
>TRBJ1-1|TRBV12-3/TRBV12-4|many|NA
CASSTWEGGTEAFF
TGTGCCAGCAGCACTTGGGAGGGCGGCACTGAAGCTTTCTTT
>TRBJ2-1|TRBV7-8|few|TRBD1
CASTQARTGNNEQFF
TGTGCCAGCACCCAAGCCCGGACAGGGAACAATGAGCAGTTCTTC
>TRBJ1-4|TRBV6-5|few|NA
CASNHQGLNEKLFF
TGTGCCAGCAACCACCAGGGACTGAATGAAAAACTGTTTTTT
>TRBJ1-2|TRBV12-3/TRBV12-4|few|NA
CASSFPNGANYGYTF
TGTGCCAGCAGTTTTCCCAACGGAGCTAACTATGGCTACACCTTC
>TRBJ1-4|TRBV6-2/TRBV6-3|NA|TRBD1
CASRPGQFGEKLFF
TGTGCCAGCAGACCGGGACAGTTTGGCGAAAAACTGTTTTTT
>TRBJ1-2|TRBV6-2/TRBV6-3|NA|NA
CASTHGGIYGYTF
TGTGCCAGCACCCACGGGGGAATCTATGGCTACACCTTC
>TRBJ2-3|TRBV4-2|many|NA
CASSQDLTDTQYF
TGTGCCAGCAGCCAAGATCTGACAGATACGCAGTATTTT
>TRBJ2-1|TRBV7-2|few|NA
CASSWTADIEQFF
TGTGCCAGCAGCTGGACAGCCGATATTGAGCAGTTCTTC
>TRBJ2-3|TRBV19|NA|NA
CASSMVAGYTDTQYF
TGTGCCAGTAGTATGGTGGCGGGCTACACAGATACGCAGTATTTT
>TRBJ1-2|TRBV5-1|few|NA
CASSLAGERNYGYTF
TGCGCCAGCAGCTTGGCGGGGGAGCGTAACTATGGCTACACCTTC
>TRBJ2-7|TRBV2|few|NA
CASRAGTFGEQYF
TGTGCCAGCAGGGCCGGGACATTTGGCGAGCAGTACTTC
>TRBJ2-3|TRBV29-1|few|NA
CSVRILGVTDTQYF
TGCAGCGTACGCATCCTGGGGGTCACAGATACGCAGTATTTT
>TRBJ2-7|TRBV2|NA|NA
CASSVGYHEQYF
TGTGCCAGCAGTGTGGGGTACCACGAGCAGTACTTC
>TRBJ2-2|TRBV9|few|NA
CASSVGRRERWELFF
TGTGCCAGCAGCGTAGGTCGCAGGGAACGGTGGGAGCTGTTTTTT
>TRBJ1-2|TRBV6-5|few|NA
CASSYLGANYGYTF
TGTGCCAGCAGTTACTTAGGAGCTAACTATGGCTACACCTTC
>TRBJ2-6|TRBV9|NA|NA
CASSAHLDRSGANVLTF
TGTGCCAGCAGCGCCCATTTGGACCGCTCTGGGGCCAACGTCCTGACTTTC
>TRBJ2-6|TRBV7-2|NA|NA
CASSAGAGANVLTF
TGTGCCAGCAGCGCGGGGGCCGGGGCCAACGTCCTGACTTTC
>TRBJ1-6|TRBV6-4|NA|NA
CASIPGQVGTLHF
TGTGCCAGCATCCCGGGCCAGGTGGGGACCCTCCACTTT
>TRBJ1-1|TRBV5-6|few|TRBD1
CASSPSQTGGTEAFF
TGTGCCAGCAGCCCCTCCCAGACAGGGGGAACTGAAGCTTTCTTT
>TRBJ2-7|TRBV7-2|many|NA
CASSLGPAQGYEQYF
TGTGCCAGCAGCTTAGGGCCAGCCCAAGGGTACGAGCAGTACTTC
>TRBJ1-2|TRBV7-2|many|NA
CASSPPWGSTNYGYTF
TGTGCCAGCAGCCCCCCTTGGGGCTCGACTAACTATGGCTACACCTTC
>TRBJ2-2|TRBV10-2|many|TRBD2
CASSDTSGGVAGELFF
TGCGCCAGCAGTGACACTAGCGGGGGGGTGGCCGGGGAGCTGTTTTTT
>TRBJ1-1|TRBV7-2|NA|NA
CASILEMNTEAFF
TGTGCCAGCATCTTGGAAATGAACACTGAAGCTTTCTTT
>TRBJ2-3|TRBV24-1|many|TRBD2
CATSDGGASDTQYF
TGTGCCACCAGTGACGGGGGGGCATCAGATACGCAGTATTTT
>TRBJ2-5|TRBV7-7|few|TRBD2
CASSVGLAGRETQYF
TGTGCTAGCAGCGTGGGACTAGCGGGGCGAGAGACCCAGTACTTC
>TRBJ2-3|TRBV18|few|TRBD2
CASSPPRSGVTDTQYF
TGTGCCAGCTCACCACCAAGAAGCGGGGTTACAGATACGCAGTATTTT
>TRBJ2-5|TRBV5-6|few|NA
CASRGGLETQYF
TGTGCCAGCCGTGGTGGATTGGAGACCCAGTACTTC
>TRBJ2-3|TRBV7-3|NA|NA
CASSLNPHHRGGGHTDTQYF
TGTGCCAGCAGCTTAAACCCCCACCACAGGGGAGGGGGACACACAGATACGCAGTATTTT
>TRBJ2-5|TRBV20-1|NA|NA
CSARDTRTQETQYF
TGCAGTGCTAGAGATACCAGAACCCAAGAGACCCAGTACTTC
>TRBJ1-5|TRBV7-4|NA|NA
CASSYRFLKSWGQYSNQPQHF
TGTGCCAGCAGCTACCGATTTCTGAAAAGCTGGGGGCAATATAGCAATCAGCCCCAGCATTTT
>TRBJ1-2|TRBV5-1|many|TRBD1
CASSPGQGGGYTF
TGCGCCAGCAGCCCGGGACAGGGTGGTGGCTACACCTTC
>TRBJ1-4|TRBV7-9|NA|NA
CASTGYEKLFF
TGTGCCAGCACGGGGTACGAAAAACTGTTTTTT
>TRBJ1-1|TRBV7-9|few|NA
CASVRQEYTEAFF
TGTGCCAGCGTGCGACAGGAATACACTGAAGCTTTCTTT
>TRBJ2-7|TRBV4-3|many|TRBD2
CASSPIYSSGGPYEQYF
TGCGCCAGCAGCCCAATCTATTCTAGCGGGGGTCCCTACGAGCAGTACTTC
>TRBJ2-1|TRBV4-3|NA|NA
CASSQGPSSYNEQFF
TGCGCCAGCAGCCAGGGACCCAGCTCGTACAATGAGCAGTTCTTC
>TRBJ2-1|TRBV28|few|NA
CASRLGYNEQFF
TGTGCCAGCAGGCTAGGGTACAATGAGCAGTTCTTC
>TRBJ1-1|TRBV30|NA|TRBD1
CAWSFTGGPEAFF
TGTGCCTGGAGTTTTACAGGGGGCCCTGAAGCTTTCTTT
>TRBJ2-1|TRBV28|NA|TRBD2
CASSSSGGALNEQFF
TGTGCCAGCAGTTCTAGCGGGGGGGCATTGAATGAGCAGTTCTTC